What follows are 5 T cell receptor beta chains derived from one specimen sequenced in a study of T cell responses to AZD1222 COVID-19 vaccine. The method was immunoSEQ multiplex PCR; TCRdb's version includes in-frame clones alone and lacks a portion of them. The repertoire holds tens of thousands of clones, with roughly 85% as singletons. Specimen: peripheral blood, collected 28 days after the second AZD1222 dose. Receptors originate from an adult who received the AZD1222 COVID-19 vaccine.

The V gene is TRBV12-3 or TRBV12-4, the J gene TRBJ2-7, with TRBD1 matching over 9 bases. The trim removed 4 bases at V and 5 bases at J, leaving 3 bases unmatched. The CDR3 has 13 residues. CDR3 region: CASSSTGGHEQYF. CDR3 nucleotides: TGTGCCAGCAGTTCTACAGGGGGCCACGAGCAGTACTTC.

This clone was recorded only once. CDR3 loop: CASSLGQGAASYEQYF. CDR3 coding DNA: TGCGCCAGCAGCTTGGGACAGGGGGCCGCATCCTACGAGCAGTACTTC. This rearrangement joins TRBV5-1 to TRBJ2-7, with 10 bases lining up with TRBD1. Germline CDR1 and CDR2: SGHRS and YFSETQ. CDR3 length: 16 amino acids. With V trimmed by 0 bases and J by 1 base, 4 bases remained unmatched.

The chain recombines TRBV12-3 or TRBV12-4 with TRBJ2-5; D remains ambiguous. The CDR3 runs 12 residues. V was pared by 6 bases and J by 4 bases, with 9 bases between. In DNA, the CDR3 is TGTGCCAGCAGCCCCGCGAGAGAGACCCAGTACTTC. Protein: CASSPARETQYF.

In DNA form, the CDR3 reads TGTGCCAGCAGCCAAGATTTGTGGGGGGCAGGAGAGACCCAGTACTTC. This gives the protein CASSQDLWGAGETQYF. The genes are TRBV4-2 and TRBJ2-5; D is possibly TRBD1 or TRBD2 (6 bases each). The CDR3 is made up of 16 amino acids. The germline V gene encodes CDR1 LGHNA and CDR2 YNFKEQ. V lost 0 bases, J lost 4 bases, and 15 bases lay in between.

The chain joins TRBV9 to TRBJ2-2; the D is unclear. Trimming pared 4 bases from V and 6 bases from J, leaving 16 bases between. Germline values: CDR1 SGDLS, CDR2 YYNGEE. The CDR3 contains 15 residues. In nucleotides, the CDR3 is TGTGCCAGCAGCCCTTCGGGTAGCAATGCCGGGGAGCTGTTTTTT. It specifies CASSPSGSNAGELFF.